This record looks at one TCR beta chain sequence and its context. Antigen specificity is unknown. Donors were drawn from the roughly 130-subject validation cohort, separate from the roughly 700-subject first cohort. Sequenced by immunoSEQ multiplex PCR; TCRdb stores in-frame clones only, minus some. This sample has around 130,000 clones, with around nine tenths found just once. These data originate in a study of cytomegalovirus exposure and HLA in healthy donors. Whole-study results and caveats: Many donors shared some public TCRs, even though most TCR sequences were rare. The study labeled around 160 TCR beta chains cytomegalovirus-associated. The classifier reportedly diagnosed cytomegalovirus status with high specificity and sensitivity.

Germline V gene sequence: CDR1 MNHEY, CDR2 SVGAGI. Trimming left V 6 bases short and J 2 bases short, with 12 bases between. The CDR3 is 14 amino acids. The chain couples TRBV6-5 to TRBJ2-3; D is possibly TRBD1 (6 bases). This receptor was taken from a man in his thirties or forties in good health and CMV-seronegative. Source material: PBMCs. CDR3 region: CASSRQEYTDTQYF. The CDR3 coding sequence is TGTGCCAGCAGCCGACAGGAGTACACAGATACGCAGTATTTT.